Described below is a single T cell receptor beta chain sequence and its context. Its matching antigen is unknown. These data belong to a study of OX40 agonist ivuxolimab in advanced cancers. As for the study in general: Patients' therapy was ivuxolimab, an antibody that acts as an agonist of OX40 (CD134).

TCRdb's copy holds only in-frame clones and misses some; the assay was immunoSEQ multiplex PCR. This table holds 45,000 to 50,000 clones, about nine tenths found once. The CDR3 is 13 residues long. Germline assignment: CDR1 SNHLY and CDR2 FYNNEI. General study findings and limits: Among the nonresponders, some also had low normalized T-cell clonal expansion. At 0.1 to 3.0 mg/kg, clonal expansion of CD4+ and CD8+ blood T cells had occurred by week 6.

V is TRBV2 and J is TRBJ2-5, with D maybe TRBD2 (6 bases). TRBJ2-7 explains the end of the DNA better; the J call may be wrong. This specimen consisted of CD4+ or CD8+ T cells sorted from blood, obtained in a trial of the OX40 agonist ivuxolimab. The source of this sequence is an adult with an advanced solid tumor such as melanoma, head and neck, liver or kidney cancer. CDR3 nucleotide sequence: TGTGCCACATTTAGCGGAGAATCTTACGAGCAGTACTTC. Translating gives CATFSGESYEQYF.